One T cell receptor beta chain is described in this entry. Antigen: not known. The same CDR3 can be traced to other DNA sequences in this sample. Libraries were prepared by immunoSEQ multiplex PCR; TCRdb keeps only in-frame clonotypes and omits some of them. Of under 1,100,000 clones listed, roughly 75% are singletons. Every donor was a Caucasian adult from Nashville, Tennessee. These data belong to a study of shared clonotypes between healthy human individuals. Study context: A donor's plate count was three for CD4 naive and three for CD4 memory; CD8 naive had two and CD8 memory one.

Broader study findings: Blood was the sole source, and tissue repertoires probably differ.

Germline V gene sequence: CDR1 DFQATT, CDR2 SNEGSKA (reference sequence). V was cut by 6 bases and J by 1 base, with 6 bases left in between. The CDR3 spans 11 residues. The sample taken for sequencing was memory CD4+ T cells sorted from blood. Stated subset: CD45RA-negative fraction. This receptor was taken from a man between 18 and 35 years old in good health. The V and J genes are TRBV20-1 and TRBJ1-1; D is undetermined. The CDR3 is CSAKRNTEAFF. The CDR3 nucleotides read TGCAGTGCCAAGAGGAACACTGAAGCTTTCTTT.